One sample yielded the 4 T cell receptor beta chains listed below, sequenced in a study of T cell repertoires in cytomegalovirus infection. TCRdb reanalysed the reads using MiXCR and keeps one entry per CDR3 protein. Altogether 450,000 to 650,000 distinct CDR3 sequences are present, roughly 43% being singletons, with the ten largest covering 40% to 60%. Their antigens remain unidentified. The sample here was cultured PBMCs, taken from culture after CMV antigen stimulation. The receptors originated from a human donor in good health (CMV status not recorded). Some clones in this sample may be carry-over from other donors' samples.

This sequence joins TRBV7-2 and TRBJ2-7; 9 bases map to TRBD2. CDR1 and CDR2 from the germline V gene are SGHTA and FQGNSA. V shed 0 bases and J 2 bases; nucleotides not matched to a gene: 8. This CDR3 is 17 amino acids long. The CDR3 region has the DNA TGTGCCAGCAGCTTAGCCCAAGGGACTAGCCGCGCCTACGAGCAGTACTTC. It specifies CASSLAQGTSRAYEQYF.

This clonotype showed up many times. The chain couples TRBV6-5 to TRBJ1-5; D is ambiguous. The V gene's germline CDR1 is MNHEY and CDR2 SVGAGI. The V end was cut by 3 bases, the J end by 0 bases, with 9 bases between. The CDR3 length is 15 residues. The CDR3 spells CASSYARDSNQPQHF. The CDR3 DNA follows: TGTGCCAGCAGTTATGCGAGAGATAGCAATCAGCCCCAGCATTTT.

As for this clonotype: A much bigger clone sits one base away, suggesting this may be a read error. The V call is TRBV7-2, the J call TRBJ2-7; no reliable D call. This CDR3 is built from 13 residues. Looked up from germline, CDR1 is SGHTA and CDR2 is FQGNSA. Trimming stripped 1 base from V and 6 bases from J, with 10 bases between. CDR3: CTSSLVLVGEQYF. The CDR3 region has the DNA TGTACCAGCAGCTTAGTTCTTGTCGGCGAGCAGTACTTC.

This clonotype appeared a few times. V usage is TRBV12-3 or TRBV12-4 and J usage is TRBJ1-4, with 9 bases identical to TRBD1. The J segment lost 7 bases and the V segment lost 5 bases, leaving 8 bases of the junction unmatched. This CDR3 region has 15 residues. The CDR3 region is CASSGAETGGEKLFF. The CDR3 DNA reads TGTGCCAGCAGTGGGGCCGAGACAGGGGGTGAAAAACTGTTTTTT.